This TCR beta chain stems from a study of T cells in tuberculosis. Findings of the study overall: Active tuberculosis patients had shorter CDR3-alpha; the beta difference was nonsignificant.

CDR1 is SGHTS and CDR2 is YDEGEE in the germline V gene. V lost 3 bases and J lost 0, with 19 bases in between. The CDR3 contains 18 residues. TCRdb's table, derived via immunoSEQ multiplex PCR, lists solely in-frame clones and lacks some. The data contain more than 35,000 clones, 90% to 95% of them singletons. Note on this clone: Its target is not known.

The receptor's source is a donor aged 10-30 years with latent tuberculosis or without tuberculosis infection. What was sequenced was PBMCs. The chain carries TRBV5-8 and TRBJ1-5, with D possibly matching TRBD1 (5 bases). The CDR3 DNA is TGTGCCAGCAGCTGGGAGGGGCTGGTGGGAGATAGCAATCAGCCCCAGCATTTT. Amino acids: CASSWEGLVGDSNQPQHF. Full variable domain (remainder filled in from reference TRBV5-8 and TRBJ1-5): EAGVTQSPTHLIKTRGQQATLRCSPISGHTSVYWYQQALGLGLQFLLWYDEGEERNRGNFPPRFSGRQFPNYSSELNVNALELEDSALYLCASSWEGLVGDSNQPQHFGDGTRLSIL.